This TCR beta chain was identified in a study of CD8+ T cells in alopecia areata. General study results and limits: Mice gave a clearer picture of TCR sharing than patients did, possibly for HLA-related reasons.

Reverse transcription of extracted RNA yielded cDNA, which provided the sequencing template. Using immunoSEQ multiplex PCR, the repertoire was profiled, and TCRdb retains in-frame clones only, with some absent. The sample consists of about 150,000 clones, about three fifths of them appearing once. Germline V gene data show CDR1 as MGHRA and CDR2 as YSYEKL. This CDR3 is built from 15 residues. V shed 0 bases, J shed 7 bases, and the junction held 4 bases outside the gene matches. Notes on this clone: Antigen unknown.

Sorted populations comprised CD4+ and CD8+ T cells obtained from PBMCs. The sample was CD8+ T cells sorted from blood. The origin of this receptor is a human donor in good health. This chain uses TRBV4-1 with TRBJ2-2; 8 bases are a match to TRBD1. CDR3 nucleotides: TGCGCCAGCAGCCAAGAACACAGGGGGAACGGGGAGCTGTTTTTT. Translated: CASSQEHRGNGELFF.